This T cell receptor beta chain is from a study of blood T cell repertoires in COVID-19. Study in general: Researchers got acute and convalescent COVID-19 samples from the United States, Italy and Spain. T cells, B-cell-depleted T cells, or PBMCs supplied cDNA or gDNA.

The CDR3 extends over 12 amino acids. Per the germline V gene, CDR1 is SNHLY and CDR2 is FYNNEI. V lost 4 bases to trimming and J lost 1 base, with 4 bases between them. Per the authors' pipeline: Counts of nucleated cells, estimated from reference gene primer amplification, were obtained. Profiled with immunoSEQ multiplex PCR; TCRdb holds only in-frame clones, not every one. V, J and clone size are those of that table, while D and trimming were read from the DNA. This sample has about 290,000 clones, with around 90% found just once. This chain uses TRBV2 with TRBJ1-2, with unresolved D. The sample comprised peripheral blood. The sequence came from a woman aged 40 to 50 who had recovered from COVID-19. In DNA form, the CDR3 reads TGTGCCAGCAGTGCAATTAACTATGGCTACACCTTC. This encodes CASSAINYGYTF.